The next 10 T cell receptor beta chains were all read from a single sample in a study of yellow fever vaccine responses in identical twins. TCRdb analysed the RT-PCR reads with MiXCR anew, one entry per CDR3 protein. The sample records tens of thousands of distinct CDR3 sequences, about 63% being singletons. The sample consisted of T cells from blood (PBMCs), unsorted or a sorted subset (not recorded which), taken before or after yellow fever vaccination (not recorded which). The receptor set was obtained from a woman between 18 and 29 years old who received the yellow fever vaccine.

The chain uses TRBV28 and TRBJ1-1, with D hard to call. Germline assignment: CDR1 MDHEN and CDR2 SYDVKM. Trimming removed 10 bases at V and 0 bases at J, with 15 bases between. The CDR3 has 14 amino acids. For the CDR3, the DNA is TGTGCCATAAGCCGGACTCTCATGAACACTGAAGCTTTCTTT. Amino acids: CAISRTLMNTEAFF. The variable domain in full, completed from reference TRBV28 and TRBJ1-1, reads DVKVTQSSRYLVKRTGEKVFLECVQDMDHENMFWYRQDPGLGLRLIYFSYDVKMKEKGDIPEGYSVSREKKERFSLILESASTNQTSMYLCAISRTLMNTEAFFGQGTRLTVV.

The V call is TRBV12-3 or TRBV12-4, the J call TRBJ2-2; D might be TRBD1 (6 bases). The CDR3 is 13 amino acids. Trimming pared 10 bases from V and 1 base from J, leaving 10 bases between. This CDR3 is CATGQLNTGELFF. CDR3 nucleotides: TGTGCCACTGGACAGTTGAACACCGGGGAGCTGTTTTTT.

In this sample, this clonotype turned up once. The chain has TRBV15 and TRBJ2-3; TRBD2 matches 7 bases. Germline assignment: CDR1 LNHNV and CDR2 YYDKDF (reference sequence). The CDR3 is made up of 14 amino acids. V was pared by 4 bases and J by 4 bases, with 5 bases of the junction left unmatched. The CDR3 DNA reads TGTGCCACCAGCACCCGACTAGCTTCAGATACGCAGTATTTT. It yields the protein CATSTRLASDTQYF.

The chain employs TRBV29-1 and TRBJ2-3; D not certain. V lost 7 bases to trimming and J lost 6 bases, with 11 bases between them. Germline V lookup: CDR1 SQVTM, CDR2 ANQGSEA. The CDR3 has 11 residues. CDR3 residues: CSALRSDTQYF. The CDR3 DNA reads as TGCAGCGCCCTGAGGTCTGATACGCAGTATTTT.

The chain couples TRBV19 to TRBJ1-2; 7 bases match TRBD1. This CDR3 is built from 15 residues. Germline lookup yields CDR1 LNHDA and CDR2 SQIVND (reference sequence). J lost 4 bases, V lost 6 bases, and 11 bases had no gene match. CDR3 region: CASRTEPRDSYGYTF. CDR3 nucleotide sequence: TGTGCCAGTAGGACTGAACCCCGGGACAGCTATGGCTACACCTTC.

Only one count was recorded for this clonotype. This chain uses TRBV20-1 with TRBJ1-3, with 11 bases fitting TRBD1. The V gene end was trimmed by 5 bases and the J gene end by 4 bases; junction bases not matched to a gene: 1. CDR3 size: 13 residues. Germline V CDR1 and CDR2: DFQATT, SNEGSKA (reference sequence). CDR3 protein: CSAWDRGGNTIYF. CDR3 sequence (DNA): TGCAGTGCTTGGGACAGGGGGGGAAACACCATATATTTT.

The V call is TRBV12-3 or TRBV12-4, the J call TRBJ1-1, with D possibly matching TRBD1 (6 bases). The CDR3 is made up of 14 amino acids. V was clipped by 6 bases and J by 4 bases, with 15 bases between them. CDR3 DNA: TGTGCCAGCAGCGATCAGGGGAAGGGCACTGAAGCTTTCTTT. Translated: CASSDQGKGTEAFF.

CDR3 in amino acids: CATRGVSTGELFF. The CDR3 DNA reads as TGTGCCACCCGCGGGGTTAGCACCGGGGAGCTGTTTTTT. This chain connects TRBV15 to TRBJ2-2, with TRBD2 as a possible D gene (6 bases). V was pared by 8 bases and J by 4 bases, with 11 bases between. This CDR3 is built from 13 residues. The germline V gene has CDR1 LNHNV and CDR2 YYDKDF (reference sequence).

The chain has TRBV28 and TRBJ2-7; 7 bases agree with TRBD1. The V gene's germline CDR1 is MDHEN and CDR2 SYDVKM. There are 16 residues in the CDR3. V was pared by 5 bases and J by 1 base, with 11 bases of the junction left unmatched. CDR3 DNA sequence: TGTGCCAGCAGTACCTTTCCGGGACAGCGTTCCTACGAGCAGTACTTC. Its protein product is CASSTFPGQRSYEQYF.

This clonotype showed up just a few times. Here the CDR3 DNA reads TGCGCCAGCAGCTACGGCAAACAAGAGACCCAGTACTTC. Its translation is CASSYGKQETQYF. The rearrangement uses TRBV10-1 and TRBJ2-5; no reliable D call. Between the trimmed V and J ends, which lost 6 bases and 2 bases, there was a span of 10 bases. Germline CDR1 reads WNHNN; CDR2 reads SYGVQD (reference sequence). The CDR3 covers 13 residues.